This TCR beta chain was found in a study of human T cells and chemical hapten exposure. This clonotype was seen ten or more times. Noted time point: pre-sensitization, week 0. Treatment specified: therapeutic diphenylcyclopropenone sensitization with weekly scalp DPC. TCRdb re-analysed the RACE reads in MiXCR, keeping a single row per CDR3 protein. Of 300,000 to 450,000 distinct CDR3 sequences in the sample, 5% to 6.5% are singletons; the top ten hold 2.6%. The CDR3 loop spans 14 amino acids. The germline V gene has CDR1 DFQATT and CDR2 SNEGSKA (reference sequence). V lost 3 bases, J lost 4 bases, and 5 bases stayed unmatched.

The starting material was whole blood, obtained in connection with sensitization to the hapten diphenylcyclopropenone (DPC). The TCR comes from a woman aged 50 to 65 with alopecia areata. Some clones in this sample may be carry-over from other donors' samples. The rearrangement links TRBV20-1 to TRBJ2-3, with 9 bases lining up with TRBD2. The CDR3 loop is CSARSLAGSDTQYF. The CDR3 coding sequence is TGCAGTGCTAGGTCGCTAGCGGGGTCAGATACGCAGTATTTT.